The 13 T cell receptor beta chains in this list originate from one sample, sequenced in a study of siplizumab effects on memory and regulatory T cells. Measured with immunoSEQ multiplex PCR; TCRdb has only the in-frame clones, and not every one. The data hold around 110,000 clones, with around 94% observed a single time. Input material: non-Treg CD4+ T cells sorted from blood. The source of these receptors is a human donor in good health.

V gene TRBV10-3 combines with J gene TRBJ1-1, with a weak D call TRBD1 (6 bases). Germline CDR1 ENHRY, CDR2 SYGVKD. The CDR3 covers 14 residues. The V and J ends lost 2 bases and 0 bases respectively, with 7 bases between them. In DNA form, the CDR3 reads TGTGCCATCAGTGAGGACAGGTTGAACACTGAAGCTTTCTTT. Its translation is CAISEDRLNTEAFF.

This chain uses TRBV5-3 with TRBJ2-1; D may match TRBD1 or TRBD2 (6 bases each). TRBV5-3 is sorted into the ORF group, with uncertain function. This CDR3 contains 10 residues. Here the CDR3 reads CVGRGPEQFF. CDR3 DNA: TGTGTTGGACGGGGGCCTGAGCAGTTCTTC.

V gene TRBV6-5 combines with J gene TRBJ2-7, with D possibly TRBD2 on 6 matching bases. Trimming took off 0 bases at V and 5 bases at J, with 17 bases between the two ends. CDR3 length: 16 amino acids. Germline V gives CDR1 MNHEY, CDR2 SVGAGI. The CDR3 sequence is CASSYSTPGGGDEQYF. For the CDR3, the DNA is TGTGCCAGCAGTTACTCGACGCCAGGTGGCGGGGACGAGCAGTACTTC.

The gene calls are TRBV7-9 and TRBJ1-4; D is undetermined. The CDR3 is 13 residues long. CDR1 SEHNR and CDR2 FQNEAQ come from the germline V gene (reference sequence). V was cut by 0 bases and J by 8 bases, with 7 bases left in between. In DNA, the CDR3 is TGTGCCAGCAGCTTAGCGTCGGGGGAAAAACTGTTTTTT. This sequence encodes CASSLASGEKLFF.

The V gene is TRBV5-1, the J gene TRBJ2-1; TRBD1 agrees at 7 bases. V shed 4 bases and J 6 bases; nucleotides not matched to a gene: 4. The length of the CDR3 is 13 residues. Germline V lookup: CDR1 SGHRS, CDR2 YFSETQ. The DNA for the CDR3 is TGCGCCAGCAGCCAGGGACAGATCAATGAGCAGTTCTTC. It yields the protein CASSQGQINEQFF.

The chain has TRBV18 and TRBJ2-5; 8 nucleotides line up with TRBD1. The CDR3 consists of 13 residues. Germline values: CDR1 KGHSH, CDR2 LQKENI. The J segment lost 5 bases and the V segment lost 6 bases, leaving 5 bases of the junction unmatched. The CDR3 here is CASSPGQGETQYF. CDR3 bases: TGTGCCAGCTCTCCCGGACAGGGTGAGACCCAGTACTTC.

The V call is TRBV6-5, the J call TRBJ2-1; maybe TRBD1 (6 bases). V shed 0 bases and J shed 8 bases, with 11 bases lying between them. CDR1 MNHEY and CDR2 SVGAGI come from the germline V gene. The CDR3 length is 14 residues. CDR3 bases: TGTGCCAGCAGTTACTCAAAACAGGGCTATGAGCAGTTCTTC. It translates to CASSYSKQGYEQFF.

Here the CDR3 reads CASSLLQGTYGYTF. Here the CDR3 DNA reads TGTGCCAGCAGCTTGCTGCAGGGGACCTATGGCTACACCTTC. The chain uses TRBV7-9 and TRBJ1-2, with D perhaps TRBD1 (6 bases). Trimming took off 3 bases at V and 4 bases at J, with 12 bases between the two ends. Looked up from germline, CDR1 is SEHNR and CDR2 is FQNEAQ (reference sequence). CDR3 length: 14 residues.

This CDR3 is CASSIRQGANQPQHF. CDR3 DNA: TGTGCCAGTAGTATAAGGCAGGGGGCTAATCAGCCCCAGCATTTT. The chain links TRBV19 to TRBJ1-5; 8 positions agree with TRBD1. The CDR3 covers 15 residues. Germline CDR1 and CDR2: LNHDA and SQIVND (reference sequence). Trimming took 2 bases from V and 4 from J; bases not matched to a gene: 4.

The V gene is TRBV11-2, the J gene TRBJ1-1, with D perhaps TRBD1 (6 bases). The germline V and J ends were trimmed by 4 bases and 1 base, with 16 bases remaining between them. The CDR3 covers 16 residues. The V gene's germline CDR1 is SGHAT and CDR2 FQNNGV. In nucleotides, the CDR3 is TGTGCCAGCAGCTCGAGGGGGTCGGGGAAGAACACTGAAGCTTTCTTT. It translates to CASSSRGSGKNTEAFF.

The chain combines TRBV10-3 with TRBJ1-5; 7 bases are a match to TRBD1. V dropped 2 bases and J dropped 5; count of bases not matched to a gene: 3. The germline V gene has CDR1 ENHRY and CDR2 SYGVKD. The CDR3 length is 14 residues. The CDR3: CAISEMQGDQPQHF. In nucleotides, the CDR3 is TGTGCCATCAGTGAGATGCAGGGGGATCAGCCCCAGCATTTT.

The chain has TRBV20-1 and TRBJ1-1; TRBD1 matches at 8 bases. J lost 11 bases, V lost 4 bases, and 6 bases had no gene match. CDR3 size: 11 residues. Germline values: CDR1 DFQATT, CDR2 SNEGSKA (reference sequence). CDR3 coding DNA: TGCAGTGCTACCACCGACAGGGGCGCTTTCTTT. Residues: CSATTDRGAFF.

CDR3 coding DNA: TGTGCCAGTAGTCCGTCGAGTCTGACCTACACAGATACGCAGTATTTT. Translation gives CASSPSSLTYTDTQYF. The rearrangement joins TRBV19 to TRBJ2-3; unclear D gene. This CDR3 comprises 16 residues. In germline, CDR1 is LNHDA, CDR2 SQIVND (reference sequence). V was cut by 5 bases and J by 2 bases, with 17 bases left in between. Filled out from reference TRBV19 and TRBJ2-3, the complete variable domain reads DGGITQSPKYLFRKEGQNVTLSCEQNLNHDAMYWYRQDPGQGLRLIYYSQIVNDFQKGDIAEGYSVSREKKESFPLTVTSAQKNPTAFYLCASSPSSLTYTDTQYFGPGTRLTVL.